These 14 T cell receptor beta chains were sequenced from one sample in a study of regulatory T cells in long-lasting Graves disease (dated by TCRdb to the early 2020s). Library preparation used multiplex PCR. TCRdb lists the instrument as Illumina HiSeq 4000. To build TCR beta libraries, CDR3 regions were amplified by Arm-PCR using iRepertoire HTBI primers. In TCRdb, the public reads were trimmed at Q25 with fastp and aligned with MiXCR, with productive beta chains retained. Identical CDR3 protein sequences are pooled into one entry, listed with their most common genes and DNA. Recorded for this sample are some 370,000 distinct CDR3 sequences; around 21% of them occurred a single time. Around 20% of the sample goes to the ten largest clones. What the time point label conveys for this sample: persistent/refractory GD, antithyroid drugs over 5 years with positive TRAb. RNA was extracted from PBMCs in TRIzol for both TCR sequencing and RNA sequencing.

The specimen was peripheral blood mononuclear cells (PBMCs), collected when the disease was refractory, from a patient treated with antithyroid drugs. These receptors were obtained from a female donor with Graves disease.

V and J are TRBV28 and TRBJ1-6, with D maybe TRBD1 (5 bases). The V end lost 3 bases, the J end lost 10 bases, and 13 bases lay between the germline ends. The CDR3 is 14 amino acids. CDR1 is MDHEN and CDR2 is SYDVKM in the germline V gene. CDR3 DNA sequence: TGTGCCAGCAGTTTTCAGGCAGGGAGGTCACCCCTCCACTTT. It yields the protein CASSFQAGRSPLHF.

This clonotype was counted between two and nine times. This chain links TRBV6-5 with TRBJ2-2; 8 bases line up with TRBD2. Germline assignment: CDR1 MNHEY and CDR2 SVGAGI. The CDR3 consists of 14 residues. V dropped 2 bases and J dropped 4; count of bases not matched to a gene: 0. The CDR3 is CASSYAGGTGELFF. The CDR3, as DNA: TGTGCCAGCAGTTACGCGGGAGGCACCGGGGAGCTGTTTTTT.

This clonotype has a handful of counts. The CDR3 DNA follows: TGTGCCAGCAGAAGGCTTTTAAACACCGGGGAGCTGTTTTTT. Translation gives CASRRLLNTGELFF. V and J are TRBV2 and TRBJ2-2; D gene ambiguous. Germline assignment: CDR1 SNHLY and CDR2 FYNNEI. This CDR3 contains 14 residues. The V and J ends lost 6 bases and 2 bases respectively, with 10 bases between them.

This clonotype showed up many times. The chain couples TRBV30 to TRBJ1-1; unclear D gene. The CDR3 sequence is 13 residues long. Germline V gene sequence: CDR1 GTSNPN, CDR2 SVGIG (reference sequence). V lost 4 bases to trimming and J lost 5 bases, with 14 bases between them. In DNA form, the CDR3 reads TGTGCCTGGAAGGATAATTTGGGAACTGAAGCTTTCTTT. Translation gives CAWKDNLGTEAFF.

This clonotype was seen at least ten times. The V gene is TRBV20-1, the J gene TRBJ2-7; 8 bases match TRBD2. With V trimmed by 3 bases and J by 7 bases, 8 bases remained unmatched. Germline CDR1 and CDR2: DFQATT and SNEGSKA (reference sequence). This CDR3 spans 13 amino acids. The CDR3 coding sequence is TGCAGTGCTAGGAGCGGGAGACTGGATGAGCAGTACTTC. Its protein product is CSARSGRLDEQYF.

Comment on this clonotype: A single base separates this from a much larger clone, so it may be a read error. CDR3 nucleotide sequence: TGTGCCAGCAGTTCACCAGGGGACTTGCCAATCTACGAGCAGTACTTC. Translated, it gives CASSSPGDLPIYEQYF. The rearrangement joins TRBV2 to TRBJ2-7; D tentatively reads TRBD1 or TRBD2 (6 bases each). V lost 5 bases, J lost 3 bases, and 20 bases lay in between. The CDR3 contains 16 residues. Per the germline V gene, CDR1 is SNHLY and CDR2 is FYNNEI.

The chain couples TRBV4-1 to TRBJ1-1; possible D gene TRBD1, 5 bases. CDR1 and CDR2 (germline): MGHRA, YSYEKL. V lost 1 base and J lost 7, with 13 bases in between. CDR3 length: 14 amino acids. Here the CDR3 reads CASSQVIQGLEAFF. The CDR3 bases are TGCGCCAGCAGCCAAGTGATCCAGGGCCTTGAAGCTTTCTTT.

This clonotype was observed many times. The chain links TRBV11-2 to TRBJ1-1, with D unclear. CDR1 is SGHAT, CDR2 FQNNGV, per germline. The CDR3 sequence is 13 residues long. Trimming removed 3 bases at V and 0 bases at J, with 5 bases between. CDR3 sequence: CASSFQVNTEAFF. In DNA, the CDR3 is TGTGCCAGCAGCTTCCAAGTGAACACTGAAGCTTTCTTT.

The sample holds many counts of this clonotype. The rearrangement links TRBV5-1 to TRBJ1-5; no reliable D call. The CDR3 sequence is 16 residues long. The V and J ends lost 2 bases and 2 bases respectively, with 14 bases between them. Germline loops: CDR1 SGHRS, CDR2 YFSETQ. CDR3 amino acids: CASSFTGAGGNQPQHF. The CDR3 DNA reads TGCGCCAGCAGCTTCACCGGTGCCGGCGGCAATCAGCCCCAGCATTTT.

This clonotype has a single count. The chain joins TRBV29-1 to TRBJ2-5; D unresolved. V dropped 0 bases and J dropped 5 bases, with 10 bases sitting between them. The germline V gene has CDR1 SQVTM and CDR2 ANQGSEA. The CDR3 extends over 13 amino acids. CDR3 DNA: TGCAGCGTTGAAGATGGGATAAGGGAGACCCAGTACTTC. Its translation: CSVEDGIRETQYF.

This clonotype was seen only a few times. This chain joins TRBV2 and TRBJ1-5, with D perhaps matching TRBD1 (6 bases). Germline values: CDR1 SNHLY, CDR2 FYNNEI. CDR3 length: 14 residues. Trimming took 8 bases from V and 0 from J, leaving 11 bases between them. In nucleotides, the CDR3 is TGTGCCAGCGGCAGGGGAGATAGCAATCAGCCCCAGCATTTT. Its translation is CASGRGDSNQPQHF.

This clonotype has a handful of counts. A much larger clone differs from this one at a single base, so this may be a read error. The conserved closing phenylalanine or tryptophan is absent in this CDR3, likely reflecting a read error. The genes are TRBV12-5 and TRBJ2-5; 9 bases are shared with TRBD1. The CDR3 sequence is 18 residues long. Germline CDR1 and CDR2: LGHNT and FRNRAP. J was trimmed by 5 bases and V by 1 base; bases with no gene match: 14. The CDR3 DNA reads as TGTGCTAGTGGTTTGGGGGACAGGGCATCAGGGACCGGGGAGACCCAGTACCTC. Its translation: CASGLGDRASGTGETQYL.

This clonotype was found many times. CDR3 DNA: TGTGCCAGCAGCTTAGCCGGGGTCTATGGCTACACCTTC. Translating it yields CASSLAGVYGYTF. This rearrangement joins TRBV7-2 to TRBJ1-2; D unresolved. CDR3 length: 13 amino acids. The germline V and J ends were trimmed by 0 bases and 4 bases, with 6 bases remaining between them. Germline CDR1 and CDR2: SGHTA and FQGNSA.

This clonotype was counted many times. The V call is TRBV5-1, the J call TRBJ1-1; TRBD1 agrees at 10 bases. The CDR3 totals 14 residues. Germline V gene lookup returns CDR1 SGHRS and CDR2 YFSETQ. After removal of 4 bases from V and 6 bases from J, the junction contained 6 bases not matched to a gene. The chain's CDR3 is CASSGGTGVPEAFF. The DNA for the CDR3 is TGCGCCAGCAGCGGAGGGACAGGGGTACCTGAAGCTTTCTTT.